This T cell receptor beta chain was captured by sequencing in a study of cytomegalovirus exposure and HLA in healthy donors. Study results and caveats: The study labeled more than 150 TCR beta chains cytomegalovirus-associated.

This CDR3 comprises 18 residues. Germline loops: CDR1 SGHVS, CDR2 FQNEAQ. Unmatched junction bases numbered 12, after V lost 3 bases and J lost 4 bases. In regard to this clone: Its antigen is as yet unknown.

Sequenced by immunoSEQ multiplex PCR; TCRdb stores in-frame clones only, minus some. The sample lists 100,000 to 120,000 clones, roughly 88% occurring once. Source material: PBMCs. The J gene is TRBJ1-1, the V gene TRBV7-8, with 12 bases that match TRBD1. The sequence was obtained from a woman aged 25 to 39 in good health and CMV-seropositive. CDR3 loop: CASSLFLGQGARSTEAFF. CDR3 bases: TGTGCCAGCAGCTTGTTTTTGGGACAGGGGGCGCGGAGCACTGAAGCTTTCTTT.